The T cell receptor beta chain described here comes from a study of shared clonotypes between healthy human individuals. Method: immunoSEQ multiplex PCR; TCRdb's copy keeps in-frame clones and lacks some. Among over 75,000 clones, 68% were seen once, and the ten largest hold 50%. V shed 0 bases and J shed 5 bases, with 16 bases lying between them. This CDR3 is 17 amino acids long. Germline V lookup: CDR1 SGHAT, CDR2 FQNNGV. This clonotype was sampled from a young man in good health. Sequenced input: memory CD8+ T cells sorted from blood. The subset here: CD45RO+ cells pooled with CCR7-negative TemRA cells. This chain connects TRBV11-2 to TRBJ1-4; D unresolved. Here the CDR3 DNA reads TGTGCCAGCAGCTTAGATCCCCGGCCGAACTTGAATGAAAAACTGTTTTTT. Protein: CASSLDPRPNLNEKLFF.